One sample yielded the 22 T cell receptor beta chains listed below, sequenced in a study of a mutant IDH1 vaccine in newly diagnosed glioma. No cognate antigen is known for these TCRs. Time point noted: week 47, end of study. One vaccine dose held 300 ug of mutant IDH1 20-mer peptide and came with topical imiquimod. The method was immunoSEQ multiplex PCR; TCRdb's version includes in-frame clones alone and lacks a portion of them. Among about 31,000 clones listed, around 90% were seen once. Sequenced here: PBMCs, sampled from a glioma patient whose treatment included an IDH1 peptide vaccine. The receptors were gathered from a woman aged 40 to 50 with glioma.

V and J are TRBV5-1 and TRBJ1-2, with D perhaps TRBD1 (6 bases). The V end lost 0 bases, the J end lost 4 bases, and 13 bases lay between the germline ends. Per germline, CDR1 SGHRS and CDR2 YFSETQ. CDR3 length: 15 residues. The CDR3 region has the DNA TGCGCCAGCAGCTTGGGGTTGACAGGAAGCTATGGCTACACCTTC. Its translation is CASSLGLTGSYGYTF. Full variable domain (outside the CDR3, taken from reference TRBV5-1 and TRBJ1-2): KAGVTQTPRYLIKTRGQQVTLSCSPISGHRSVSWYQQTPGQGLQFLFEYFSETQRNKGNFPGRFSGRQFSNSRSEMNVSTLELGDSALYLCASSLGLTGSYGYTFGSGTRLTVV.

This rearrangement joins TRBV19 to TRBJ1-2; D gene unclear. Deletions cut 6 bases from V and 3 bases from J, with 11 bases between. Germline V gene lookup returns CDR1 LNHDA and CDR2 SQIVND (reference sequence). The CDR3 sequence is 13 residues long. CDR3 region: CASRTNSHYGYTF. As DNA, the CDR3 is TGTGCCAGTAGAACGAACTCCCACTATGGCTACACCTTC.

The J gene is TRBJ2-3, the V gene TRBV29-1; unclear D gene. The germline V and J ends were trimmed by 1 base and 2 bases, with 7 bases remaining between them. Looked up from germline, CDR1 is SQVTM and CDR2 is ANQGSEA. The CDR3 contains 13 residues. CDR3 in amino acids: CSVEVVDTDTQYF. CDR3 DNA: TGCAGCGTTGAAGTCGTAGACACAGATACGCAGTATTTT.

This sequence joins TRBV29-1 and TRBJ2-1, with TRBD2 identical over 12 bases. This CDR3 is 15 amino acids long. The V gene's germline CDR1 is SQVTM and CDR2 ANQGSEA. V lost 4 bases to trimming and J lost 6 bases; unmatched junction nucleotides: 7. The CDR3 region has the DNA TGCAGCGTTGCAAGACTAGCGGGAGTTAGCAATGAGCAGTTCTTC. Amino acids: CSVARLAGVSNEQFF.

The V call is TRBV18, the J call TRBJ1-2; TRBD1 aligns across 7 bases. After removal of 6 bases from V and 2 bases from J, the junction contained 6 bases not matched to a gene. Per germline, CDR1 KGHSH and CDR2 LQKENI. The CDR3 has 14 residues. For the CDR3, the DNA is TGTGCCAGCTCCCCAGGGGGTGTCAACTATGGCTACACCTTC. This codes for CASSPGGVNYGYTF.

The CDR3 protein is CSVVDRGFYEQYF. The CDR3, as DNA: TGCAGCGTCGTAGACAGGGGATTCTACGAGCAGTACTTC. This chain connects TRBV29-1 to TRBJ2-7; 8 nucleotides line up with TRBD1. CDR1 and CDR2 (germline): SQVTM, ANQGSEA. The trim removed 6 bases at V and 3 bases at J, leaving 7 bases unmatched. The CDR3 has 13 amino acids.

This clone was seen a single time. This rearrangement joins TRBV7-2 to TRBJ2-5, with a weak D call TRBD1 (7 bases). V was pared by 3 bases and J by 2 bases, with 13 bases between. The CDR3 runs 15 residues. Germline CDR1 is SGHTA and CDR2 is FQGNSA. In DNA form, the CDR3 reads TGTGCCAGCAGCTTCCTGCCAGGGGGGCAAGAGACCCAGTACTTC. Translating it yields CASSFLPGGQETQYF.

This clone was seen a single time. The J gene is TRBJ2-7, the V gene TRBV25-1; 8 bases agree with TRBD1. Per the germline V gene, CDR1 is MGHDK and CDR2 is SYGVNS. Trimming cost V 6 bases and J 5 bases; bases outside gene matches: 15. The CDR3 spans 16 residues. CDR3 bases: TGTGCCAGCAGCGCTGGGGGACTGACAGGGGCCCACGAGCAGTACTTC. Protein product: CASSAGGLTGAHEQYF.

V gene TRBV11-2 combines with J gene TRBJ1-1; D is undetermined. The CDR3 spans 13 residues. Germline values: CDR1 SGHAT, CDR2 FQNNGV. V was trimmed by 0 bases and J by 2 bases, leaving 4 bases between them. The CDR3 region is CASSLEINTEAFF. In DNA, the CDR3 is TGTGCCAGCAGCTTAGAGATTAACACTGAAGCTTTCTTT.

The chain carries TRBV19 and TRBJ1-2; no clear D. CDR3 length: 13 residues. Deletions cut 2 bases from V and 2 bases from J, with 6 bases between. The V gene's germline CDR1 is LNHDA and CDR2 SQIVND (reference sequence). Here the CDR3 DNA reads TGTGCCAGTAGTATAAACAGAAACTATGGCTACACCTTC. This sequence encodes CASSINRNYGYTF.

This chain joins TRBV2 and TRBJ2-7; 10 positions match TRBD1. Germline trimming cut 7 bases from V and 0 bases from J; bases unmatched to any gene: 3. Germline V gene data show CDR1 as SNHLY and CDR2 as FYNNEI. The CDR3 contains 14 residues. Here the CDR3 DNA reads TGTGCCAGCATCCGGGACAGGGGCTCCTACGAGCAGTACTTC. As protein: CASIRDRGSYEQYF. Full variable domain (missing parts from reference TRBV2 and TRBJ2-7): EPEVTQTPSHQVTQMGQEVILRCVPISNHLYFYWYRQILGQKVEFLVSFYNNEISEKSEIFDDQFSVERPDGSNFTLKIRSTKLEDSAMYFCASIRDRGSYEQYFGPGTRLTVT.

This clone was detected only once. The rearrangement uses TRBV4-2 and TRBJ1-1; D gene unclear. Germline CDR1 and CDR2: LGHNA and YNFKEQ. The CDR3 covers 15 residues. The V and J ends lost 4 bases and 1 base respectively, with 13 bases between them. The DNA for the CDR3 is TGTGCCAGCAGCCCCGAAGGATACACGAACACTGAAGCTTTCTTT. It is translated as CASSPEGYTNTEAFF.

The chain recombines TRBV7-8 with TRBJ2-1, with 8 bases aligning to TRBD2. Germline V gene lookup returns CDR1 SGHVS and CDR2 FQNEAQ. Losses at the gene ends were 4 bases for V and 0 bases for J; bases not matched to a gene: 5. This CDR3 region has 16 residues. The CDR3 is CASSSLAGSSYNEQFF. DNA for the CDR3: TGTGCCAGCAGCTCCTTAGCGGGGAGCTCCTACAATGAGCAGTTCTTC.

The chain's CDR3 is CASSQDYGGVVSGNTIYF. CDR3 bases: TGCGCCAGCAGCCAAGACTACGGCGGGGTAGTCTCTGGAAACACCATATATTTT. The chain employs TRBV4-3 and TRBJ1-3; no clear D. This CDR3 contains 18 residues. The germline V gene has CDR1 LGHNA and CDR2 YSLEER. V lost 0 bases and J 0 bases, leaving 15 bases between the germline ends.

The CDR3 DNA reads TGTGCCAGTAGTGGCCCGACTAGCGGGAGCCGATACGAGCAGTACTTC. It is translated as CASSGPTSGSRYEQYF. The V call is TRBV19, the J call TRBJ2-7; the match to TRBD2 covers 12 bases. CDR1 is LNHDA, CDR2 SQIVND, per germline (reference sequence). V was pared by 5 bases and J by 4 bases, with 9 bases of the junction left unmatched. CDR3 length: 16 residues. Full variable domain (missing parts from reference TRBV19 and TRBJ2-7): DGGITQSPKYLFRKEGQNVTLSCEQNLNHDAMYWYRQDPGQGLRLIYYSQIVNDFQKGDIAEGYSVSREKKESFPLTVTSAQKNPTAFYLCASSGPTSGSRYEQYFGPGTRLTVT.

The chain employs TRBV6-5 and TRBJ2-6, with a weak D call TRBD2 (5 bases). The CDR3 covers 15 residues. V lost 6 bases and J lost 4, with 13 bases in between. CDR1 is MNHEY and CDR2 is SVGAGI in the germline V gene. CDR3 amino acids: CASSLGVAGANVLTF. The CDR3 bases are TGTGCCAGCAGCCTCGGGGTGGCGGGGGCCAACGTCCTGACTTTC.

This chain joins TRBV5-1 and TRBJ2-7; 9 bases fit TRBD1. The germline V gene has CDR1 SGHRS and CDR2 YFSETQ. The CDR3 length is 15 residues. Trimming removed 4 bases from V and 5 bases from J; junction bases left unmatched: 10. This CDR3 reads CASSLYRTGVDEQYF. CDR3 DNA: TGCGCCAGCAGCCTATACAGGACAGGGGTTGACGAGCAGTACTTC.

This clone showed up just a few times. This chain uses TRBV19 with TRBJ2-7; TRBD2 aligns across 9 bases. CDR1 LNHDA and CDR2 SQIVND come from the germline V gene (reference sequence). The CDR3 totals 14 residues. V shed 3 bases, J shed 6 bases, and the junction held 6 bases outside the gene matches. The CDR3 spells CASSISGRRFEQYF. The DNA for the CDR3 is TGTGCCAGTAGTATTAGCGGGAGACGGTTCGAGCAGTACTTC.

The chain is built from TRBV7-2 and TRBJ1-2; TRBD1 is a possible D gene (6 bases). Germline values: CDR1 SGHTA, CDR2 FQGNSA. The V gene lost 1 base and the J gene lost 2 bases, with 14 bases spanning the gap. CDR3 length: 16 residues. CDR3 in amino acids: CASSLVSGQWNYGYTF. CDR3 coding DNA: TGTGCCAGCAGCTTAGTCTCCGGACAGTGGAACTATGGCTACACCTTC.

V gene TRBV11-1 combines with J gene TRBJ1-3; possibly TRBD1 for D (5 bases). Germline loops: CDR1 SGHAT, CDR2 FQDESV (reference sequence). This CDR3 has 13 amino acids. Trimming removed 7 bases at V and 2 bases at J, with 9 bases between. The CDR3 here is CASTRETGNTIYF. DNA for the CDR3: TGTGCCAGCACCAGGGAAACTGGAAACACCATATATTTT.

The CDR3 DNA reads TGCGCCAGCCGCGACGGGTTTTTT. It specifies CASRDGFF. The V gene is TRBV23-1, the J gene TRBJ1-4; D is unclear. TRBV23-1 is flagged as an ORF with uncertain function. The length of the CDR3 is 8 residues. V was pared by 8 bases and J by 16 bases, with 8 bases between.

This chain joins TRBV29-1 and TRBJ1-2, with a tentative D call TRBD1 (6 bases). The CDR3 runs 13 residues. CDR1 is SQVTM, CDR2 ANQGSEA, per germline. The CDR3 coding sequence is TGCATCGTCGAAGGGGGGAGGGGCTATGGCTACACCTTC. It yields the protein CIVEGGRGYGYTF. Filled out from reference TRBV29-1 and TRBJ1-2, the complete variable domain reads SAVISQKPSRDICQRGTSLTIQCQVDSQVTMMFWYRQQPGQSLTLIATANQGSEATYESGFVIDKFPISRPNLTFSTLTVSNMSPEDSSIYLCIVEGGRGYGYTFGSGTRLTVV.